This T cell receptor beta chain was observed in a study of shared clonotypes between healthy human individuals. The study's findings and limits: Generation of non-shared clonotypes was less probable than generation of clonotypes shared by all four donors. For naive CD4 cells, 5% to 6.5% of clonotypes were shared across a handful of donors.

CDR1 and CDR2 from the germline V gene are SNHLY and FYNNEI. V was clipped by 2 bases and J by 4 bases, with 5 bases between them. The CDR3 is 12 residues long. Turning to this clone: The antigen is unknown.

Every immunoSEQ plate was one replicate of a subset's evenly spread DNA. The repertoire was sequenced with immunoSEQ multiplex PCR; TCRdb's copy has only in-frame clones and lacks some. The sample records approximately 99,000 clones, 68% being singletons. This TCR was recovered from a woman aged 30 to 39 in good health. Sequenced material: memory CD8+ T cells sorted from blood. Subset denoted: CD45RO+ cells pooled with CCR7-negative TemRA cells. The chain is built from TRBV2 and TRBJ2-5; D not resolved. The CDR3 is CASSEWAETQYF. As DNA, the CDR3 is TGTGCCAGCAGTGAATGGGCAGAGACCCAGTACTTC.